The rows below give T cell receptor beta chains drawn from one sample of a study of T cells in tumors after PD-1 blockade. The repertoire was sequenced with immunoSEQ multiplex PCR; TCRdb's copy has only in-frame clones and lacks some. The data contain 54,000 or so clones, around 80% of them singletons. Sequences were derived from PBMCs, sampled before anti-PD-1 treatment. Receptors originate from a human donor with basal cell carcinoma. Both conserved end residues are part of each CDR3. Fields, in order: D gene, clone size, V gene, J gene, CDR3 protein, CDR3 DNA. D genes are given only for firm matches. Size is stated for part of the rows, as once, few or many counts, or as a class when the clone is expanded.

d_call: .
clone_size: .
v_call: TRBV5-1
j_call: TRBJ1-1
cdr3_aa: CASSATGPGTEAFF
cdr3_nt: TGCGCCAGCAGCGCTACGGGCCCGGGCACTGAAGCTTTCTTT

d_call: TRBD2
clone_size: once
v_call: TRBV9
j_call: TRBJ2-3
cdr3_aa: CASSVLAGGMDTQYF
cdr3_nt: TGTGCCAGCAGCGTACTAGCGGGGGGTATGGATACGCAGTATTTT

d_call: .
clone_size: .
v_call: TRBV19
j_call: TRBJ2-1
cdr3_aa: CASSLRDAGNEQFF
cdr3_nt: TGTGCCAGTAGTCTAAGGGACGCAGGGAATGAGCAGTTCTTC

d_call: .
clone_size: .
v_call: TRBV13
j_call: TRBJ2-5
cdr3_aa: CASSFFSEGGQETQYF
cdr3_nt: TGTGCCAGCAGCTTCTTCTCAGAGGGGGGGCAAGAGACCCAGTACTTC

d_call: TRBD1
clone_size: .
v_call: TRBV5-5
j_call: TRBJ2-3
cdr3_aa: CASSSRLRDRVSTDTQYF
cdr3_nt: TGTGCCAGCAGCTCACGCCTCCGGGACAGGGTTAGCACAGATACGCAGTATTTT

d_call: TRBD2
clone_size: once
v_call: TRBV7-9
j_call: TRBJ2-1
cdr3_aa: CASIPTSGGGDEQFF
cdr3_nt: TGTGCCAGCATCCCGACTAGCGGGGGAGGGGATGAGCAGTTCTTC

d_call: .
clone_size: once
v_call: TRBV19
j_call: TRBJ1-2
cdr3_aa: CASTPAAGTNYGYTF
cdr3_nt: TGTGCCAGTACCCCGGCGGCAGGGACTAACTATGGCTACACCTTC

d_call: TRBD1
clone_size: .
v_call: TRBV5-6
j_call: TRBJ1-2
cdr3_aa: CASSLRTGGARGYTF
cdr3_nt: TGTGCCAGCAGCTTGCGGACAGGGGGCGCGCGTGGCTACACCTTC

d_call: TRBD1
clone_size: .
v_call: TRBV27
j_call: TRBJ1-1
cdr3_aa: CASNREMDRVGTEAFF
cdr3_nt: TGTGCCAGCAACCGTGAGATGGACAGGGTTGGGACTGAAGCTTTCTTT

d_call: .
clone_size: .
v_call: TRBV19
j_call: TRBJ2-7
cdr3_aa: CATKDSQVHYEQYF
cdr3_nt: TGTGCCACTAAGGACAGCCAAGTACATTACGAGCAGTACTTC

d_call: .
clone_size: .
v_call: TRBV3-1/TRBV3-2
j_call: TRBJ1-4
cdr3_aa: CASSLRPTEKLFF
cdr3_nt: TGTGCCAGCAGCCTTCGACCGACCGAAAAACTGTTTTTT

d_call: .
clone_size: .
v_call: TRBV14
j_call: TRBJ2-1
cdr3_aa: CASSQDLRKDNEQFF
cdr3_nt: TGTGCCAGCAGCCAAGATCTCAGAAAGGACAATGAGCAGTTCTTC

d_call: .
clone_size: .
v_call: TRBV7-9
j_call: TRBJ1-1
cdr3_aa: CASSTPGAEAFF
cdr3_nt: TGTGCCAGCAGTACTCCAGGGGCTGAAGCTTTCTTT

d_call: .
clone_size: .
v_call: TRBV19
j_call: TRBJ1-6
cdr3_aa: CASSIVRGGVPSPLHF
cdr3_nt: TGTGCCAGTAGTATAGTTCGGGGAGGGGTTCCCTCACCCCTCCACTTT

d_call: TRBD2
clone_size: .
v_call: TRBV5-1
j_call: TRBJ2-7
cdr3_aa: CASSLGLAGGFSSYEQYF
cdr3_nt: TGCGCCAGCAGCCTGGGACTAGCGGGGGGCTTTAGCTCCTACGAGCAGTACTTC

d_call: .
clone_size: .
v_call: TRBV30
j_call: TRBJ1-2
cdr3_aa: CAWSDGDRGYTF
cdr3_nt: TGTGCCTGGAGTGACGGGGACCGGGGCTACACCTTC

d_call: TRBD2
clone_size: once
v_call: TRBV6-5
j_call: TRBJ2-5
cdr3_aa: CASRETSPMETQYF
cdr3_nt: TGTGCCAGCAGGGAGACTAGCCCGATGGAGACCCAGTACTTC